The sequence of this TCR beta chain was determined in a study of cytomegalovirus exposure and HLA in healthy donors. Whole-study results and caveats: Reports indicated that the classifier achieved high specificity and sensitivity in diagnosing cytomegalovirus status. Upon later analysis, HLA-associated TCR beta chains proved more clonally expanded than other, equally common chains. A prior analysis recorded that most TCR beta V segments were productive about 87% or about 30% of the time.

Turning to this clone: Antigen: not known.

Primers for the PCR totalled 60 Vbeta and 13 Jbeta. TCRdb keeps only in-frame clones here, not all; method: immunoSEQ multiplex PCR. The table shows around 150,000 clones, with 68% occurring only once. Trimming stripped 7 bases from V and 3 bases from J, with 16 bases between. Germline V gives CDR1 PRHDT, CDR2 FYEKMQ (reference sequence). This CDR3 is 14 amino acids long. This sequence was found in a woman between 40 and 50 years old in good health and CMV-seropositive. The rearrangement uses TRBV13 and TRBJ2-7, with a weak D call TRBD2 (5 bases). Sequenced sample: PBMCs. The CDR3 DNA is TGTGCCAGCACTATCCGCGGGCCAGGCTACGAGCAGTACTTC. It is translated as CASTIRGPGYEQYF.